The 3 T cell receptor beta chains given below trace back to one sample, sequenced in a study of response to subunit inactivated influenza vaccine. TCRdb recomputed calls from the RT-PCR reads with MiXCR, one row per CDR3 protein. In the table there are more than 400,000 distinct CDR3 sequences, roughly 9.7% of which are singletons. This material consisted of PBMCs from blood, taken roughly 48 days after vaccination. Source of these receptors: a man aged 50-59 years who received an inactivated influenza vaccine.

CDR3 region: CASSLLTATGNTIYF. The DNA for the CDR3 is TGTGCCAGCAGTTTATTGACGGCGACTGGAAACACCATATATTTT. The chain has TRBV28 and TRBJ1-3; D remains ambiguous. Germline values: CDR1 MDHEN, CDR2 SYDVKM. The CDR3 is 15 residues long. The V gene lost 1 base and the J gene lost 2 bases, with 9 bases spanning the gap.

The gene calls are TRBV20-1 and TRBJ2-1, with D possibly called TRBD1 or TRBD2 (5 bases each). The length of the CDR3 is 13 residues. Deletions cut 6 bases from V and 5 bases from J, with 14 bases between. CDR1 and CDR2 (germline): DFQATT, SNEGSKA (reference sequence). CDR3 coding DNA: TGCAGTGCCCACCGGGACGCCAACAATGAGCAGTTCTTC. Its translation is CSAHRDANNEQFF.

This clonotype has more than one count but fewer than ten. The chain is built from TRBV10-3 and TRBJ2-5, with 8 bases that match TRBD2. V gave up 2 bases and J gave up 9 bases; unmatched junction bases: 5. Germline CDR1 is ENHRY and CDR2 is SYGVKD. The CDR3 is 13 residues long. DNA for the CDR3: TGTGCCATCAGTGAGACCCCGACTAGCGCCCAGTACTTC. Encoded protein: CAISETPTSAQYF.